The sequence of this T cell receptor beta chain was determined in a study of OX40 agonist ivuxolimab in advanced cancers. Findings and limits, study-wide: The CD4+ and CD8+ T cells in the blood had expanded clonally by week 6 at 0.1 to 3.0 mg/kg.

To note about this clone: The antigen remains undetermined.

The table came from immunoSEQ multiplex PCR; TCRdb's copy has only in-frame clones and leaves some out. The data hold 60,000 or so clones, with about 86% observed a single time. The source material was CD4+ or CD8+ T cells sorted from blood, sampled in a trial of the OX40 agonist ivuxolimab. The source of this sequence is an adult with an advanced solid tumor such as melanoma, head and neck, liver or kidney cancer.

This chain's CDR3 is CAIRGGTTYNEQFF. The DNA for the CDR3 is TGTGCCATCAGGGGGGGGACTACCTACAATGAGCAGTTCTTC. The chain employs TRBV10-3 and TRBJ2-1; 7 bases line up with TRBD2. The CDR3 is 14 amino acids. Germline loops: CDR1 ENHRY, CDR2 SYGVKD. The V gene end was trimmed by 6 bases and the J gene end by 2 bases; junction bases not matched to a gene: 4.